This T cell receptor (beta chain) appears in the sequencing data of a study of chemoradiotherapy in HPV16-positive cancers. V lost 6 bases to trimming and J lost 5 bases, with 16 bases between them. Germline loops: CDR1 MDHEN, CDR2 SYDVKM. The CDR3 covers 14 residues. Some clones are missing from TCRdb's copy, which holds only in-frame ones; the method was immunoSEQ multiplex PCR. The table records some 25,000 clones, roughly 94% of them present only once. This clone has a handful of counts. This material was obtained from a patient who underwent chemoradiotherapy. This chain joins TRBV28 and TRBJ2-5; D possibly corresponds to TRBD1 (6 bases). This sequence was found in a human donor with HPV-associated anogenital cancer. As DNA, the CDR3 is TGTGCCAGCAGGCAGGCAGGGGCCGGGGAGACCCAGTACTTC. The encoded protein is CASRQAGAGETQYF.